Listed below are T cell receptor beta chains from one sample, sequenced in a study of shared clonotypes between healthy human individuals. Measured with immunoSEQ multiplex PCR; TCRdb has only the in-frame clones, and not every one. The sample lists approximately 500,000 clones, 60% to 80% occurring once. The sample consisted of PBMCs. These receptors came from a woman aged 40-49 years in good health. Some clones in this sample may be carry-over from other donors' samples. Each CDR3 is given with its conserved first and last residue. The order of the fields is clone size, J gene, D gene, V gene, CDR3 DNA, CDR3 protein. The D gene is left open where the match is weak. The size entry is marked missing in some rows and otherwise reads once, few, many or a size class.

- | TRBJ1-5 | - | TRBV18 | TGTGCCAGCTCACCGGGGGAGGGTTCCAATCAGCCCCAGCATTTT | CASSPGEGSNQPQHF
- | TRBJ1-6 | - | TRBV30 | TGTGCCTGGAGTACCCGGACCCTCCACTTT | CAWSTRTLHF
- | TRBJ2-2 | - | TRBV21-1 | TGTGCCAGCAGCAAAGAGTCAACCGGGGAGCTGTTTTTT | CASSKESTGELFF
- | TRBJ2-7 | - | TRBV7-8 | TGTGCCAGCAGCTTAGTTTGGGGGGACCCAGAGCAGTACTTC | CASSLVWGDPEQYF
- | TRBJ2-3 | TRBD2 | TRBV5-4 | TGTGCCAGCAGCTTGAAGAGACTTAGCGGGAGAGAAAACACAGATACGCAGTATTTT | CASSLKRLSGRENTDTQYF
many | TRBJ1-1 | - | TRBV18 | TGTGCCAGCTCACCACGGGTTCTTGGGGAGACGATCACTGAAGCTTTCTTT | CASSPRVLGETITEAFF
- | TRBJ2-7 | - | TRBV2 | TGTGCCAGCAACACCGCGGGCGAGGAGCAGTACTTC | CASNTAGEEQYF
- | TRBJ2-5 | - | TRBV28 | TGTGCCAGCAGCTCCTCGACACTAGGGGAGACCCAGTACTTC | CASSSSTLGETQYF
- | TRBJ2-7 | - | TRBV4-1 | TGCGCCAGCAGTCAAATTACTAGCCGTAACGAGCAGTACTTC | CASSQITSRNEQYF
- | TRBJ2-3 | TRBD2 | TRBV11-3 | TGTGCCAGCAGCACTGGAGGGACTAGCGGGAGTAGTACGCAGTATTTT | CASSTGGTSGSSTQYF
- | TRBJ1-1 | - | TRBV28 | TGTGCCAGCTTGCTGAGGAACACTGAAGCTTTCTTT | CASLLRNTEAFF
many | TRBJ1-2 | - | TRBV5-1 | TGCGCCAGCAGCTCCTCCTTGGGGGGGCGGGAAGGCTACACCTTC | CASSSSLGGREGYTF
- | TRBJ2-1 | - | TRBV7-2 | TGTGCCAGCAGCTTGGGAGAGAGACCTTACAATGAGCAGTTCTTC | CASSLGERPYNEQFF
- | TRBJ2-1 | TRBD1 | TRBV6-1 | TGTGCCAGCAGCCGGGACAGGGGAATAAATGAGCAGTTCTTC | CASSRDRGINEQFF
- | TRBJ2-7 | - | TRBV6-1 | TGTGCCAGCAGGAGGGATACCTGGTCCCCCTACGAGCAGTACTTC | CASRRDTWSPYEQYF
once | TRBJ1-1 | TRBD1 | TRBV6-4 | TGTGCCAGCAGCCGACGGGACAGGGTTACGAACACTGAAGCTTTCTTT | CASSRRDRVTNTEAFF
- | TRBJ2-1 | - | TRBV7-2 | TGTGCCAGCAGCCTACTGAGGGGTGGCTCCTACAATGAGCAGTTCTTC | CASSLLRGGSYNEQFF
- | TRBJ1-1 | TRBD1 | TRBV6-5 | TGTGCCAGCACACGACAGGGGGCAGATACTGAAGCTTTCTTT | CASTRQGADTEAFF
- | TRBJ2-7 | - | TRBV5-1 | TGCGCCAGCAGCTTCGGCCTGCTCGGAGAGTACGAGCAGTACTTC | CASSFGLLGEYEQYF
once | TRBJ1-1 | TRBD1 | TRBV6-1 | TGTGCCAGCAGTGAAGGACAGGGGACTGAAGCTTTCTTT | CASSEGQGTEAFF
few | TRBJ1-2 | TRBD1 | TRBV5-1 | TGCGCCAGCAGCTTGACGACAGGGGACTATGGCTACACCTTC | CASSLTTGDYGYTF
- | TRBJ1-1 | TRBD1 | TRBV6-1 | TGTGCCAGCAGGGACAGGGCTTCCGTCACTGAAGCTTTCTTT | CASRDRASVTEAFF
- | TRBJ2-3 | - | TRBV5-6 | TGTGCCAGCAGCTTAAGCACAGATACGCAGTATTTT | CASSLSTDTQYF